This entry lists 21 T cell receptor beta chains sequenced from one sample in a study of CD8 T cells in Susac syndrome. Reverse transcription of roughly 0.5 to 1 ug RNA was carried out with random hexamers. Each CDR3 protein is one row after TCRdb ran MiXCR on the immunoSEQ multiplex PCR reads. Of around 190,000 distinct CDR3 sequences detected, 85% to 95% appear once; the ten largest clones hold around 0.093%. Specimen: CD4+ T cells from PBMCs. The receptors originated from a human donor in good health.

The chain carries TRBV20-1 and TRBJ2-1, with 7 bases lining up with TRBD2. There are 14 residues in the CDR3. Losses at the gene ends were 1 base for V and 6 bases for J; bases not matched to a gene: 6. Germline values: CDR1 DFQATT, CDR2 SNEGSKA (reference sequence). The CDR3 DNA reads TGCAGTGCTAGAGTAGGCGGGAGCCTCAATGAGCAGTTCTTC. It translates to CSARVGGSLNEQFF.

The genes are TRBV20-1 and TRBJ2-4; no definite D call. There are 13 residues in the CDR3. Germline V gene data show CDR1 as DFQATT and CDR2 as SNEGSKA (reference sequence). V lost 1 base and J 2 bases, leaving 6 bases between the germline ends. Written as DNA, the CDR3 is TGCAGTGCTAGAGTACTATCCAAAAACATTCAGTACTTC. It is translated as CSARVLSKNIQYF.

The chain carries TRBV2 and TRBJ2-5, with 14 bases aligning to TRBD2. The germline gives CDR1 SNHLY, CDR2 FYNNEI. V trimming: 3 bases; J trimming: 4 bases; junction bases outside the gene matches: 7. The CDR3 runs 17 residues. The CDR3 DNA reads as TGTGCCAGCAGTGAGACTAGCGGGGGGGCCAGGTCAGAGACCCAGTACTTC. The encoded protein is CASSETSGGARSETQYF.

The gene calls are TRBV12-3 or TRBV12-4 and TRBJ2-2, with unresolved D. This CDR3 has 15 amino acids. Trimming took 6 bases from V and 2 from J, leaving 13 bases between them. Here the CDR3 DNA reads TGTGCCAGCAGAGGCCAACGCGAAAACACCGGGGAGCTGTTTTTT. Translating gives CASRGQRENTGELFF.

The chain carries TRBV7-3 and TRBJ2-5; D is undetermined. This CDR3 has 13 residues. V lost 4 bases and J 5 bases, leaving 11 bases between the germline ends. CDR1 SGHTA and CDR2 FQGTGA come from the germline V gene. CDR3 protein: CASSSLQWETQYF. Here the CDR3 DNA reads TGTGCCAGCAGCTCCCTTCAATGGGAGACCCAGTACTTC.

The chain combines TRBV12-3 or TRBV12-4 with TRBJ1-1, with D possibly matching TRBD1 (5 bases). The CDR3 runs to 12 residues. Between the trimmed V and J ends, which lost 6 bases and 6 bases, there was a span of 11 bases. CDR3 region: CASRGEAAEAFF. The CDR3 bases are TGTGCCAGCAGAGGGGAGGCTGCTGAAGCTTTCTTT.

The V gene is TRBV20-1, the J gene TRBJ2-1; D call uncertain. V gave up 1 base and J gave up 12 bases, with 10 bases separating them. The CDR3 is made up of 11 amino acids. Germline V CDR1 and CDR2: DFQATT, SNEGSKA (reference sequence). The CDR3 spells CSARASFGQFF. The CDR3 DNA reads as TGCAGTGCTAGAGCAAGTTTCGGGCAGTTCTTC.

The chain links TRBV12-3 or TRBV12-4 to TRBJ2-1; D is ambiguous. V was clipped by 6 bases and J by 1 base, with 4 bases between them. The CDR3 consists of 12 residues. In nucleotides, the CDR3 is TGTGCCAGCAGCTTTTCCTACAATGAGCAGTTCTTC. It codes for CASSFSYNEQFF.

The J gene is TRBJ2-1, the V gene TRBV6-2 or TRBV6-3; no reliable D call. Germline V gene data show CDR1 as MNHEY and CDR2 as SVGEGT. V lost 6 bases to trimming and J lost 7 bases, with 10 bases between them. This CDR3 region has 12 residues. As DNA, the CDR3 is TGTGCCAGCAGACCCCAGAAGAATGAGCAGTTCTTC. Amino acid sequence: CASRPQKNEQFF.

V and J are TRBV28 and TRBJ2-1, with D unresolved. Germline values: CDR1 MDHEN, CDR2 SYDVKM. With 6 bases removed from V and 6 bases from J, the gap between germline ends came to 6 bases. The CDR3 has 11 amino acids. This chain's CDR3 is CASSTPNEQFF. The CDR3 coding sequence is TGTGCCAGCAGCACTCCCAATGAGCAGTTCTTC.

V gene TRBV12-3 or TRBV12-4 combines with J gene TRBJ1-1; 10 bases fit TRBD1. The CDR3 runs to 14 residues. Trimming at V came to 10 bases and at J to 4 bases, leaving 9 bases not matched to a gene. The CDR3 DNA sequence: TGTGCCACAACGTTCGGGACAGGGGTCACTGAAGCTTTCTTT. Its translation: CATTFGTGVTEAFF.

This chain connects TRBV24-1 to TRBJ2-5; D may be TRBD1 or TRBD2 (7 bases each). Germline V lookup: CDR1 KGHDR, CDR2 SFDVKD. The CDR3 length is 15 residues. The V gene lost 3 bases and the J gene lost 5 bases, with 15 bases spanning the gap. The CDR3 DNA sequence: TGTGCCACCAGTGATCCAGGGGGGGGAAGCGAGACCCAGTACTTC. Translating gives CATSDPGGGSETQYF.

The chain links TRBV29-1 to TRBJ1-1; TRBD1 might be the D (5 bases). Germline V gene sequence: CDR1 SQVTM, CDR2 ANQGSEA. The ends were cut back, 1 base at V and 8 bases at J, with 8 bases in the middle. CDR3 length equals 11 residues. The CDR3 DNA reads TGCAGCGTTGAAGTAGGACAAGAAGCTTTCTTT. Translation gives CSVEVGQEAFF.

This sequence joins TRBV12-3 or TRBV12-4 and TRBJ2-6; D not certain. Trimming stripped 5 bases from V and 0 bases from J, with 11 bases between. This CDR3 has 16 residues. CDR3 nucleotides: TGTGCCAGCAGTATCAGGACCAACTCTGGGGCCAACGTCCTGACTTTC. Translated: CASSIRTNSGANVLTF.

In nucleotides, the CDR3 is TGTGCCAGCAGATCCGGGACTAGCGGGCAAGGAGGGCAGTTCTTC. Its translation: CASRSGTSGQGGQFF. This chain links TRBV27 with TRBJ2-1, with TRBD2 matching 12 bases. The germline CDR1 and CDR2 sequences are MNHEY and SMNVEV (reference sequence). The CDR3 runs 15 residues. Trimming took 6 bases from V and 12 from J; bases not matched to a gene: 12.

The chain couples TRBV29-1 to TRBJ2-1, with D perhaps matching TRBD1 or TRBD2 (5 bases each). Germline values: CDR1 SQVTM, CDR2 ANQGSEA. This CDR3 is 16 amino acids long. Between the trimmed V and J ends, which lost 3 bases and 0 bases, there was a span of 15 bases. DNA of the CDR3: TGCAGCGTTGATGACTGGGGACCGAGCTCCTACAATGAGCAGTTCTTC. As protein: CSVDDWGPSSYNEQFF.

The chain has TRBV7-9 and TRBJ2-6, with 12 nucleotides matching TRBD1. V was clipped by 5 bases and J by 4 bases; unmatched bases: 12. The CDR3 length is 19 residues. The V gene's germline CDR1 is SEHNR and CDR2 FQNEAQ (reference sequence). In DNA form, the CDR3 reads TGTGCCAGCAGCCCCCGGGGACAGGGGGCGGTATCAGGGGCCAACGTCCTGACTTTC. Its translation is CASSPRGQGAVSGANVLTF.

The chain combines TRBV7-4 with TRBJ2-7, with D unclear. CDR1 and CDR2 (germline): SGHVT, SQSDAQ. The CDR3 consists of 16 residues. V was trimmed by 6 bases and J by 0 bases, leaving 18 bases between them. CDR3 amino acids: CASSSWLGGSSYEQYV. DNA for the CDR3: TGTGCCAGCAGTTCCTGGTTAGGTGGTAGCTCCTACGAGCAGTACGTC.

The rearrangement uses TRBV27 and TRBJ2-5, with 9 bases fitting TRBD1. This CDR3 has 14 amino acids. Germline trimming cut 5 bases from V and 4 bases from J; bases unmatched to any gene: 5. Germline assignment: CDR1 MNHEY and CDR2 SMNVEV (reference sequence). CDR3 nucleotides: TGTGCCAGCAGTCTGACAGGGGGAGGAGAGACCCAGTACTTC. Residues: CASSLTGGGETQYF.

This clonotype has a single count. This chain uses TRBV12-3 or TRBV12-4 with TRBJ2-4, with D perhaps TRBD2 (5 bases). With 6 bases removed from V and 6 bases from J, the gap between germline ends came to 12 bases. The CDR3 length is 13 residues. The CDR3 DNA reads TGTGCCAGCAGGGCGGGCCGGAGAAACATTCAGTACTTC. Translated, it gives CASRAGRRNIQYF.

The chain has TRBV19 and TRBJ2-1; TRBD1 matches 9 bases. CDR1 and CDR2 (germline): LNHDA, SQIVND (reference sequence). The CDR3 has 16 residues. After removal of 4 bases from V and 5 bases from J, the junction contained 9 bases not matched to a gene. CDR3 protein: CASSTNTGGAHNEQFF. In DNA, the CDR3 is TGTGCCAGTAGTACTAACACAGGGGGCGCCCACAATGAGCAGTTCTTC.